This T cell receptor (beta chain) stems from a study of graft-versus-host responses after intestinal transplantation. Assay used: immunoSEQ multiplex PCR; TCRdb lists only in-frame clones, some missing. The table shows some 110,000 clones, with more than 85% occurring only once. Study outcomes and limitations: Graft-versus-host to host-versus-graft clonal ratios in allografts were high in patients with graft-donor T cell macrochimerism.

In the case of this clone: Its antigen remains unidentified.

This clonotype was sampled from a human donor who received an intestinal transplant. The sample in question was unstimulated CD4+ T cells sorted from spleen or lymph node cells, obtained before intestinal transplant.

CDR3 bases: TGCGCCAGCAGCTTGAGACAGGGAGGTTCACCCCTCCACTTT. This sequence encodes CASSLRQGGSPLHF. The V and J genes are TRBV5-1 and TRBJ1-6, with 7 bases lining up with TRBD1. The CDR3 spans 14 residues. Germline lookup yields CDR1 SGHRS and CDR2 YFSETQ. V was clipped by 1 base and J by 9 bases; unmatched bases: 4.